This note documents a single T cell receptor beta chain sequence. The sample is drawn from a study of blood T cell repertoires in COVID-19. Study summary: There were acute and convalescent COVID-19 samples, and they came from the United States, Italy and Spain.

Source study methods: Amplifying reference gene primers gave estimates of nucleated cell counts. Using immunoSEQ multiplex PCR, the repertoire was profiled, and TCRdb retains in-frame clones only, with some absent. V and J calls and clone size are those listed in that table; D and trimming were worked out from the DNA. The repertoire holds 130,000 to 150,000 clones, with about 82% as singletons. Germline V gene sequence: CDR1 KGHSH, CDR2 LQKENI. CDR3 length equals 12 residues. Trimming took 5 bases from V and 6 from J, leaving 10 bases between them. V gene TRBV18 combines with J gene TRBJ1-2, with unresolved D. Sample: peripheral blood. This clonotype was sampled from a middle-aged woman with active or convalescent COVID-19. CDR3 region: CASSDIRDGYTF. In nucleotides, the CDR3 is TGTGCCAGCTCAGACATACGCGATGGCTACACCTTC.